This is a list of T cell receptor beta chains from one sample in a study of PD-L1 blockade in urothelial cancer. Clones were sequenced by immunoSEQ multiplex PCR, and TCRdb holds only the in-frame ones, with some missing. In the table there are roughly 49,000 clones, about 90% of which are singletons. The material sequenced was PBMCs, taken around atezolizumab (anti-PD-L1) treatment. The receptors shown here come from a man aged 60-69 years with urothelial cancer. Both conserved end residues are part of each CDR3. The D gene is left open where the match is weak. Part of the rows lack a size; the others show once, few, many or a class for expanded clones.

j_call	d_call	v_call	clone_size	cdr3_aa	cdr3_nt
TRBJ2-5	TRBD1	TRBV29-1	once	CSVERQGKTQYF	TGCAGCGTTGAGAGACAGGGGAAGACCCAGTACTTC
TRBJ2-1	TRBD2	TRBV18	once	CASSPVSLAGNEQFF	TGTGCCAGCTCACCTGTGTCACTAGCGGGCAATGAGCAGTTCTTC
TRBJ2-1	.	TRBV18	.	CASSPHPREQFF	TGTGCCAGCTCACCCCACCCGAGAGAGCAGTTCTTC
TRBJ2-2	.	TRBV7-3	.	CASSHSGGELFF	TGTGCCAGCAGCCACAGTGGAGGGGAGCTGTTTTTT
TRBJ1-2	TRBD1	TRBV6-1	.	CASSETGGYGYTF	TGTGCCAGCAGTGAGACAGGGGGATACGGCTACACCTTC
TRBJ2-7	.	TRBV7-6	.	CASSPISSRQGEQYF	TGTGCCAGCAGCCCCATTTCGTCACGGCAGGGCGAGCAGTACTTC
TRBJ1-6	TRBD1	TRBV18	.	CASSPLDRGQNSPLHF	TGTGCCAGCTCACCTTTAGACAGGGGGCAGAATTCACCCCTCCACTTT
TRBJ1-1	.	TRBV10-1	few	CASSEVLGTEAFF	TGCGCCAGCAGTGAGGTCCTCGGCACTGAAGCTTTCTTT
TRBJ1-4	TRBD1	TRBV5-4	once	CASRRQGGEKLFF	TGTGCCAGCAGGCGACAGGGTGGTGAAAAACTGTTTTTT
TRBJ1-4	TRBD1	TRBV28	.	CASSGTGTEKLFF	TGTGCCAGCAGCGGGACAGGGACCGAAAAACTGTTTTTT
TRBJ2-1	.	TRBV7-8	.	CASNPLNRGQFF	TGTGCCAGCAACCCCCTGAATAGGGGGCAGTTCTTC
TRBJ1-5	TRBD1	TRBV7-8	few	CASSTDRVSQPQHF	TGTGCCAGCAGCACCGACAGGGTCAGTCAGCCCCAGCATTTT
TRBJ2-4	TRBD1	TRBV7-2	.	CASSSRDSKNIQYF	TGTGCCAGCAGCTCCCGGGACAGCAAAAACATTCAGTACTTC
TRBJ1-2	TRBD1	TRBV7-9	.	CASSTDPGQGAFNYGYTF	TGTGCCAGCAGTACCGACCCGGGACAGGGGGCTTTCAACTATGGCTACACCTTC
TRBJ2-1	TRBD2	TRBV5-4	.	CASSSDLAANEQFF	TGTGCCAGCAGCTCCGACCTAGCGGCCAATGAGCAGTTCTTC
TRBJ1-6	.	TRBV6-1	few	CASSPAGVDSPLHF	TGTGCCAGCAGTCCAGCCGGGGTTGATTCACCCCTCCACTTT
TRBJ2-5	.	TRBV18	.	CASSPNGDVETQYF	TGTGCCAGCTCACCAAACGGGGATGTCGAGACCCAGTACTTC
TRBJ1-5	.	TRBV7-9	.	CASSRGTVQSDDSNQPQHF	TGTGCCAGCAGCCGCGGGACCGTTCAAAGCGACGATAGCAATCAGCCCCAGCATTTT
TRBJ2-3	TRBD2	TRBV9	.	CASSAPGLALDTQYF	TGTGCCAGCAGCGCCCCGGGACTAGCATTGGATACGCAGTATTTT
TRBJ2-7	.	TRBV19	.	CATQTGSGPYEQYF	TGTGCCACCCAAACAGGGAGTGGGCCGTACGAGCAGTACTTC
TRBJ1-5	.	TRBV6-5	few	CASSYLQSSQPQHF	TGTGCCAGCAGTTACCTCCAGTCTTCGCAGCCCCAGCATTTT
TRBJ1-1	.	TRBV9	.	CASSEPGGVTEAFF	TGTGCCAGCAGCGAACCGGGGGGGGTAACTGAAGCTTTCTTT
TRBJ2-2	.	TRBV27	.	CASSWTETGELFF	TGTGCCAGCAGTTGGACTGAAACCGGGGAGCTGTTTTTT
TRBJ1-2	.	TRBV6-5	.	CASRKNTEGGYTF	TGTGCCAGCAGAAAAAACACGGAGGGGGGCTACACCTTC
TRBJ2-2	TRBD1	TRBV19	.	CASKQRQGNTGELFF	TGTGCCAGTAAACAGAGACAGGGTAACACCGGGGAGCTGTTTTTT
TRBJ2-5	TRBD2	TRBV9	.	CASTVSGEFQETQYF	TGTGCCAGCACGGTGAGCGGGGAATTCCAAGAGACCCAGTACTTC
TRBJ1-2	TRBD1	TRBV19	.	CASSSFDRGYGYTF	TGTGCCAGTAGTAGCTTCGACAGGGGCTATGGCTACACCTTC
TRBJ1-2	.	TRBV20-1	.	CSAKTRGGYTF	TGCAGTGCAAAAACAAGGGGTGGCTACACCTTC
TRBJ1-1	.	TRBV4-1	once	CASSQETRQNTEAFF	TGCGCCAGCAGCCAAGAGACCAGACAGAACACTGAAGCTTTCTTT
TRBJ1-6	TRBD1	TRBV9	.	CASSPVQGGGWSPLHF	TGTGCCAGCAGCCCCGTTCAAGGAGGGGGCTGGTCACCCCTCCACTTT
TRBJ2-5	.	TRBV5-6	.	CASSLASQTQYF	TGTGCCAGCAGCTTGGCCTCCCAGACCCAGTACTTC
TRBJ1-1	.	TRBV4-2	once	CASSQHGQSNTEAFF	TGTGCCAGCAGCCAACACGGACAGTCGAACACTGAAGCTTTCTTT
TRBJ1-1	.	TRBV15	.	CATSRDRILMNTEAFF	TGTGCCACCAGCAGAGATCGAATACTCATGAACACTGAAGCTTTCTTT
TRBJ1-5	TRBD1	TRBV5-1	.	CASSLVPKGAGSNQPQHF	TGCGCCAGCAGCTTGGTTCCAAAGGGGGCAGGAAGCAATCAGCCCCAGCATTTT
TRBJ1-4	.	TRBV5-1	.	CASSSTPGTNEKLFF	TGCGCCAGCAGCTCTACGCCGGGAACTAATGAAAAACTGTTTTTT
TRBJ2-7	TRBD1	TRBV7-9	.	CASSPMTGDYEQYF	TGTGCCAGCAGTCCCATGACAGGGGACTACGAGCAGTACTTC